The clone carrying this TCR beta chain was seen at least ten times. What it binds is unknown. This record comes from a study of spatial heterogeneity in lung cancer. Study outcomes and limitations: At resection, ubiquitous expanded tumor TCRs appeared in blood more than at follow-up.

TCRdb recomputed calls from the 5' RACE reads with MiXCR, one row per CDR3 protein. The profile covers some 83,000 distinct CDR3 sequences, with about 7.8% appearing a single time and roughly 7% taken by the ten largest. Germline CDR1 is SQVTM and CDR2 is ANQGSEA. Trimming removed 3 bases from V and 3 bases from J; junction bases left unmatched: 4. The CDR3 covers 14 residues. Time point defined: sample taken at primary tumor resection. The 60 to 90 donors had untreated early-stage non-small cell lung cancer. The study sequenced unsorted whole RNA from tumor, nontumor lung or frozen PBMC. The chain recombines TRBV29-1 with TRBJ2-5, with TRBD2 matching over 10 bases. The sequence derives from a male donor with early-stage non-small cell lung cancer. This sample comprised PBMCs, obtained at surgery. The CDR3 is CSVDSGRIEETQYF. The CDR3 DNA reads as TGCAGCGTTGATAGCGGGAGGATAGAAGAGACCCAGTACTTC.